This T cell receptor beta chain was recorded in a study of cytotoxic CD8 clonotypes in ibrutinib-treated CLL. This clone was detected only once. The CDR3 length is 12 residues. Trimming pared 6 bases from V and 3 bases from J, leaving 9 bases between. Per the germline V gene, CDR1 is SQVTM and CDR2 is ANQGSEA. The assay was immunoSEQ multiplex PCR, and TCRdb's table has in-frame clones only and misses some. The repertoire includes 33,000 or so clones, about 47% of them detected once, and around 18% sits in the top ten. The sample consisted of PBMCs, taken before ibrutinib treatment. The rearrangement joins TRBV29-1 to TRBJ1-3; D is unclear. The sequence derives from a human donor with chronic lymphocytic leukemia. The CDR3 nucleotides read TGCAGCGTCGAAACGTTTGGAAACACCATATATTTT. Encoded protein: CSVETFGNTIYF.